The clone carrying this T cell receptor beta chain was observed a few times. Antigen unknown. This sample is part of a study of cytomegalovirus exposure and HLA in healthy donors. In the PCR, 60 Vbeta and 13 Jbeta primers were used. Assay: immunoSEQ multiplex PCR; the TCRdb copy retains only in-frame clones and omits some. Among almost 95,000 clones, 50% to 75% were seen once, and the ten largest hold roughly 3.9%. With V trimmed by 7 bases and J by 7 bases, 6 bases remained unmatched. Germline CDR1 is SNHLY and CDR2 is FYNNEI. CDR3 length: 14 residues. Study observations and caveats: A later analysis found most CMV-associated TCR beta chains apparently HLA-restricted. TCR beta chain V- and J-gene trimming was linked, in a later analysis, to a missense variant in DCLRE1C.

The chain has TRBV2 and TRBJ2-1; 11 bases are shared with TRBD2. Material: PBMCs. This clonotype originated in a man between 25 and 39 years old in good health and CMV-seronegative. The CDR3 reads CASISSGGWNEQFF. In DNA, the CDR3 is TGTGCCAGCATTTCTAGCGGGGGGTGGAATGAGCAGTTCTTC.